The 20 T cell receptor beta chains listed next were all sequenced from one sample in a study of blood T cell repertoires in COVID-19. Repertoires were generated with immunoSEQ multiplex PCR, while TCRdb's copy carries only in-frame clones and drops some. The sample lists 300,000 to 400,000 clones; around 80% were seen once. Sequencing was performed on peripheral blood. These receptors all stem from a young man with active or convalescent COVID-19.

The chain uses TRBV2 and TRBJ2-7; TRBD2 matches 9 bases. Germline values: CDR1 SNHLY, CDR2 FYNNEI. This CDR3 region has 15 residues. V shed 6 bases, J shed 4 bases, and the junction held 10 bases outside the gene matches. CDR3 loop: CASRVPGLASYEQYF. The CDR3 DNA reads TGTGCCAGCAGAGTCCCGGGACTAGCCTCTTACGAGCAGTACTTC.

Comment on this clone: The sample holds other DNA sequences that translate to the same CDR3. The genes are TRBV28 and TRBJ1-4, with D perhaps matching TRBD1 (6 bases). Germline V CDR1 and CDR2: MDHEN, SYDVKM. The length of the CDR3 is 12 residues. V was clipped by 2 bases and J by 8 bases, with 6 bases between them. The CDR3 region has the DNA TGTGCCAGCAGTTTAAGGGGGGAAAAACTGTTTTTT. It encodes CASSLRGEKLFF.

This clone is a singleton in its sample. The gene calls are TRBV19 and TRBJ1-1, with 10 bases that match TRBD1. The CDR3 is made up of 15 amino acids. V lost 7 bases, J lost 5 bases, and 10 bases stayed unmatched. Germline V gives CDR1 LNHDA, CDR2 SQIVND (reference sequence). The CDR3 region has the DNA TGTGCCAGTATACCAGACAGGGGGCGAAGGACTGAAGCTTTCTTT. Protein sequence: CASIPDRGRRTEAFF.

This clone was counted once. The genes are TRBV3-1 (or the pseudogene TRBV3-2) and TRBJ2-2; 10 bases line up with TRBD2. Per the germline V gene, CDR1 is LGHDT and CDR2 is YNNKEL (reference sequence). CDR3 length: 16 amino acids. V gave up 4 bases and J gave up 7 bases; unmatched junction bases: 9. CDR3 region: CASSPLIAGGNGELFF. CDR3 bases: TGTGCCAGCAGCCCTTTGATAGCGGGAGGTAACGGGGAGCTGTTTTTT.

This chain uses TRBV7-2 with TRBJ2-7, with a possible D match to TRBD1 (9 bases). The CDR3 has 14 amino acids. The ends were cut back, 11 bases at V and 0 bases at J, with 17 bases in the middle. Germline values: CDR1 SGHTA, CDR2 FQGNSA. The CDR3: CAAGGQGNSYEQYF. For the CDR3, the DNA is TGTGCCGCGGGGGGACAGGGTAACTCCTACGAGCAGTACTTC.

The chain employs TRBV27 and TRBJ1-3, with 10 bases aligning to TRBD1. Trimming took 8 bases from V and 0 from J; bases not matched to a gene: 4. The CDR3 contains 15 residues. The germline CDR1 and CDR2 sequences are MNHEY and SMNVEV (reference sequence). In nucleotides, the CDR3 is TGTGCCAGCTGGGGACAGGGGATCTCTGGAAACACCATATATTTT. Translating it yields CASWGQGISGNTIYF.

The V gene is TRBV11-3, the J gene TRBJ2-3, with 16 bases matching TRBD2. The CDR3 has 18 residues. Losses at the gene ends were 0 bases for V and 3 bases for J; bases not matched to a gene: 3. Germline CDR1 and CDR2: SGHNT and YENEEA. The CDR3 region is CASSLDSGLAGGTDTQYF. The CDR3 bases are TGTGCCAGCAGCTTAGACTCGGGACTAGCGGGGGGGACAGATACGCAGTATTTT.

The chain links TRBV15 to TRBJ2-1; 10 nucleotides align to TRBD2. The CDR3 extends over 18 amino acids. With V trimmed by 0 bases and J by 3 bases, 8 bases remained unmatched. CDR1 is LNHNV, CDR2 YYDKDF, per germline (reference sequence). CDR3 sequence (DNA): TGTGCCACCAGCAGAGAATGGAGCGGGGGGGCCCTCTACAATGAGCAGTTCTTC. This gives the protein CATSREWSGGALYNEQFF.

The rearrangement uses TRBV9 and TRBJ2-7; D remains unclear. The CDR3 spans 15 residues. V dropped 0 bases and J dropped 0 bases, with 10 bases sitting between them. From germline, CDR1 is SGDLS and CDR2 YYNGEE. The CDR3 loop reads CASSVDVTHSYEQYF. In DNA form, the CDR3 reads TGTGCCAGCAGCGTAGATGTGACACACTCCTACGAGCAGTACTTC.

The V gene is TRBV11-1, the J gene TRBJ1-1, with 7 nucleotides matching TRBD1. The CDR3 has 13 amino acids. Trimming took 5 bases from V and 2 from J; bases not matched to a gene: 2. The germline gives CDR1 SGHAT, CDR2 FQDESV (reference sequence). Here the CDR3 reads CASSRDRNTEAFF. CDR3 in DNA: TGTGCCAGCAGCCGGGACAGAAACACTGAAGCTTTCTTT.

The chain couples TRBV6-1 to TRBJ2-1; TRBD1 might be the D (6 bases). This CDR3 region has 14 residues. V dropped 3 bases and J dropped 4 bases, with 10 bases sitting between them. Germline V lookup: CDR1 MNHNS, CDR2 SASEGT. CDR3 in amino acids: CASSDRDTYNEQFF. CDR3 in DNA: TGTGCCAGCAGTGACCGGGACACATACAATGAGCAGTTCTTC.

V usage is TRBV28 and J usage is TRBJ2-7; a possible D gene is TRBD2 (5 bases). The germline V gene has CDR1 MDHEN and CDR2 SYDVKM. The CDR3 spans 12 residues. Between the trimmed V and J ends, which lost 6 bases and 3 bases, there was a span of 9 bases. DNA of the CDR3: TGTGCCAGCAGCCCCGGGAACTACGAGCAGTACTTC. Protein: CASSPGNYEQYF.

The table lists this clone with a count of one. The gene calls are TRBV2 and TRBJ1-3; D ambiguous. Germline loops: CDR1 SNHLY, CDR2 FYNNEI. The CDR3 sequence is 14 residues long. Trimming removed 8 bases from V and 0 bases from J, with 11 bases in between. The CDR3 bases are TGTGCCAGCTTTGGACTGAGCTCTGGAAACACCATATATTTT. This sequence encodes CASFGLSSGNTIYF.

This sequence joins TRBV7-6 and TRBJ2-5; D may be TRBD2 (6 bases). The CDR3 is 15 residues long. Trimming took off 3 bases at V and 1 base at J, with 12 bases between the two ends. Germline CDR1 SGHVS, CDR2 FNYEAQ. Here the CDR3 DNA reads TGTGCCAGCAGCTTGCGGCGGGATATCCAAGAGACCCAGTACTTC. Encoded protein: CASSLRRDIQETQYF.

This chain uses TRBV10-3 with TRBJ2-5, with 10 bases that match TRBD2. Trimming removed 9 bases from V and 0 bases from J; junction bases left unmatched: 4. Germline lookup yields CDR1 ENHRY and CDR2 SYGVKD. The CDR3 has 14 residues. CDR3 protein: CAIAGGPNQETQYF. The CDR3 bases are TGTGCCATAGCGGGGGGGCCGAACCAAGAGACCCAGTACTTC.

The chain is built from TRBV18 and TRBJ1-1; 7 nucleotides match TRBD1. Germline V gene sequence: CDR1 KGHSH, CDR2 LQKENI. The CDR3 has 14 amino acids. V shed 6 bases, J shed 8 bases, and the junction held 12 bases outside the gene matches. The CDR3 region has the DNA TGTGCCAGCTCCCTTCAGGGGGTTCGCAGAGAAGCTTTCTTT. It encodes CASSLQGVRREAFF.

J is TRBJ2-5 and V is TRBV4-1; D not certain. Germline-derived CDR1 and CDR2 are MGHRA and YSYEKL. Trimming cost V 1 base and J 5 bases, with 17 bases left between them. The CDR3 extends over 16 amino acids. CDR3 loop: CASSQVIMIGRETQYF. DNA of the CDR3: TGCGCCAGCAGCCAAGTAATAATGATTGGTCGGGAGACCCAGTACTTC.

The chain carries TRBV7-2 and TRBJ1-6; TRBD1 is a possible D gene (6 bases). The germline CDR1 and CDR2 sequences are SGHTA and FQGNSA. The CDR3 runs to 14 residues. The V gene lost 5 bases and the J gene lost 6 bases, with 11 bases spanning the gap. The CDR3 protein is CASSGRDTNSPLHF. The CDR3 DNA reads as TGTGCCAGCAGCGGCCGGGACACTAATTCACCCCTCCACTTT. Together with reference TRBV7-2 and TRBJ1-6, the CDR3 gives the full variable domain: GAGVSQSPSNKVTEKGKDVELRCDPISGHTALYWYRQSLGQGLEFLIYFQGNSAPDKSGLPSDRFSAERTGGSVSTLTIQRTQQEDSAVYLCASSGRDTNSPLHFGNGTRLTVT.

The rearrangement joins TRBV19 to TRBJ1-5; perhaps TRBD1 as D (5 bases). Germline V gives CDR1 LNHDA, CDR2 SQIVND (reference sequence). This CDR3 region has 13 residues. Trimming shortened V by 3 bases and J by 9 bases, and 12 bases separated the two germline ends. The CDR3 DNA reads TGTGCCAGTAGTATTGGGGCCGGGGGGCCCCAGCATTTT. As protein: CASSIGAGGPQHF.

The CDR3 loop is CASSRWTGQTDTQYF. As DNA, the CDR3 is TGTGCCAGCAGTCGGTGGACAGGGCAGACAGATACGCAGTATTTT. The gene calls are TRBV6-2 or TRBV6-3 and TRBJ2-3; 8 bases fit TRBD1. This CDR3 contains 15 residues. Trimming removed 5 bases from V and 3 bases from J; junction bases left unmatched: 7. Germline V lookup: CDR1 MNHEY, CDR2 SVGEGT.